This T cell receptor beta chain was found in a study of cytomegalovirus exposure and HLA in healthy donors. As for the study in general: Drawn from HLA-typed donors, around 85 million unique TCRs were held in an early data release.

This clone was detected only once. Additional DNA sequences in this sample encode the identical CDR3. Every donor was a healthy person donating bone marrow. Donors had nominal health at sampling but likely had unrecorded immune exposures. PCR used 60 Vbeta primers and 13 Jbeta primers. TCRdb's copy holds only in-frame clones and misses some; the assay was immunoSEQ multiplex PCR. The repertoire holds around 110,000 clones, with about four fifths as singletons. The CDR3 has 14 amino acids. The V gene's germline CDR1 is SGHRS and CDR2 YFSETQ. V gave up 1 base and J gave up 3 bases, with 10 bases separating them.

This chain links TRBV5-1 with TRBJ1-1; perhaps TRBD1 as D (5 bases). This TCR was sampled from a woman younger than 35 in good health and CMV-seronegative. Sequencing was done on a sample of PBMCs. The CDR3 here is CASSLTLGDTEAFF. CDR3 coding DNA: TGCGCCAGCAGCTTGACCTTAGGGGACACTGAAGCTTTCTTT.